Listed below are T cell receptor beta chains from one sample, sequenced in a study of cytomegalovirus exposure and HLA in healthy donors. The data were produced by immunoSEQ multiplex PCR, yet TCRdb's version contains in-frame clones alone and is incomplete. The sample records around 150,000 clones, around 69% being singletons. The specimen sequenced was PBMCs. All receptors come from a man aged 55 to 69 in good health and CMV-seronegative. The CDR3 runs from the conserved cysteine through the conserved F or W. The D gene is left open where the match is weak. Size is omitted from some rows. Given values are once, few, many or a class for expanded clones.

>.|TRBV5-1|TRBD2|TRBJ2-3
TGCGCCAGCAGCTTGTTGCTAGCGGGGACCACAGATACGCAGTATTTT
CASSLLLAGTTDTQYF
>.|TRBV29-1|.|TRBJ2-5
TGCAGCGCACGAACGCCGGGTGAGACCCAGTACTTC
CSARTPGETQYF
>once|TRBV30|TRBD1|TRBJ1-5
TGTGCCTGGAGTGGGTCCACGGGACAGAGCAATCAGCCCCAGCATTTT
CAWSGSTGQSNQPQHF
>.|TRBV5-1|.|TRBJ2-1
TGCGCCAGCAGCTCCCTCGGTCTCAATGAGCAGTTCTTC
CASSSLGLNEQFF
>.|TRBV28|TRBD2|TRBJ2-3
TGTGCCAGCAGTCCTTCTAGCGGGAGGGGTTCAGGGGATACGCAGTATTTT
CASSPSSGRGSGDTQYF
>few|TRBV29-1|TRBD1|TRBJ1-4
TGCAGCGCTACGACAGGGGCAACTAATGAAAAACTGTTTTTT
CSATTGATNEKLFF
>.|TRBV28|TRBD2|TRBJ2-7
TGTGCCAGCCCCGGACCCGGACTAGCGGGAGCCTACGAGCAGTACTTC
CASPGPGLAGAYEQYF
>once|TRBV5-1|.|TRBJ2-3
TGCGCCTCCCAGCCCGGGACTCCTTTCACAGATACGCAGTATTTT
CASQPGTPFTDTQYF
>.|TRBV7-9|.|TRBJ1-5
TGTTCCAGCAGCTTAGGGTCGGAGCCCCAGCATTTT
CSSSLGSEPQHF
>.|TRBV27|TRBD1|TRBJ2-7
TGTGCCAGCAGCGGGACAGCCACTCTCTACGAGCAGTACTTC
CASSGTATLYEQYF
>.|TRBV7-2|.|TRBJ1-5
TGTGCCAGCAGCCTGCTAGGAGGACGGCGCAATCAGCCCCAGCATTTT
CASSLLGGRRNQPQHF
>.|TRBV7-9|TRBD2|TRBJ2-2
TGTGCCAGCAGCTTAATAGCGGGAGGGGCTATTCACACCGGGGAGCTGTTTTTT
CASSLIAGGAIHTGELFF
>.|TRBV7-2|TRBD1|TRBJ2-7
TGTGCCAGCAGCTCATGGACAGGGGCGGATTACGAGCAGTACTTC
CASSSWTGADYEQYF
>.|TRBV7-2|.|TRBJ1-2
TGTGTCAGCAGCTGGTCAGTGCCTGGCTACACCTTC
CVSSWSVPGYTF
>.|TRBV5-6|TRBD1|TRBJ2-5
TGTGCCAGCAGCTTGGCAGGGGGTAGAAAGACCCAGTACTTC
CASSLAGGRKTQYF
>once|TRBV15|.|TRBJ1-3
TGTGCCACCAGCAGGCTCAGAAATGGGAGAGTCCCTGGAAACACCATATATTTT
CATSRLRNGRVPGNTIYF
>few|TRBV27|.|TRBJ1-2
TGTGCCAGCAGTCCAGCGGGACGGCAAGGCTATGGCTACACCTTC
CASSPAGRQGYGYTF
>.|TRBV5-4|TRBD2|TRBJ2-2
TGTGCCAGCAGCTTGGGGCTAGCGGGGAACACCGGGGAGCTGTTTTTT
CASSLGLAGNTGELFF
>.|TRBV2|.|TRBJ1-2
TGTGCCAGCAGTGAGTGGACTGAGGGCTACACCTTC
CASSEWTEGYTF
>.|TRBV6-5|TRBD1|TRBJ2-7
TGTGCCAGCAGGCACAGGGGATCCTACGAGCAGTACTTC
CASRHRGSYEQYF